Each of the 26 T cell receptor beta chains below was sequenced from the same sample in a study of T-cell memory formation after mild COVID-19 (dated by TCRdb to about 2021). Preparation of the library involved 5' RACE. Sequenced using an Illumina NovaSeq 6000. TCRdb took the public reads, trimmed them with fastp at Q25, ran MiXCR for clone calling and kept in-frame beta chains. All rows with the same CDR3 protein become a single entry with the most common DNA and genes. In all, the sample holds about 140,000 distinct CDR3 sequences, and over 15% of those were seen once. The biggest ten clones account for approximately 2% of the sample. Sequenced material: PBMCs or a T cell subset sorted from them (not recorded which). These receptor sequences come from an adult woman who had mild COVID-19 (a few samples of this study predate the infection). The sample titles of this study are shuffled in the database, so cell type and time point are left out; the donor was told from shared clones.

This clonotype was detected a few times. The chain carries TRBV5-1 and TRBJ1-1, with TRBD1 identical over 7 bases. Trimming removed 4 bases from V and 0 bases from J; junction bases left unmatched: 15. CDR3 length: 18 amino acids. Germline-derived CDR1 and CDR2 are SGHRS and YFSETQ. CDR3 DNA sequence: TGCGCCAGCAGCGGGGGACAGCTCTCTTTAGGGATGAACACTGAAGCTTTCTTT. This gives the protein CASSGGQLSLGMNTEAFF.

The gene calls are TRBV11-2 and TRBJ2-7; D may be TRBD1 (6 bases). Looked up from germline, CDR1 is SGHAT and CDR2 is FQNNGV. The germline V and J ends were trimmed by 5 bases and 1 base, with 9 bases remaining between them. The CDR3 is 13 amino acids. The CDR3 protein is CASSIQGSYEQYF. The CDR3 coding sequence is TGTGCCAGCAGCATACAGGGTTCCTACGAGCAGTACTTC.

The chain carries TRBV2 and TRBJ2-2; D remains ambiguous. Trimming shortened V by 2 bases and J by 2 bases, and 12 bases separated the two germline ends. CDR3 length equals 16 residues. Germline V gene lookup returns CDR1 SNHLY and CDR2 FYNNEI. This CDR3 reads CASSEIGLANTGELFF. CDR3 nucleotide sequence: TGTGCCAGCAGTGAAATAGGGTTAGCAAACACCGGGGAGCTGTTTTTT.

This clonotype was seen a few times. This chain links TRBV6-4 with TRBJ2-7; a weak D match, TRBD2 (7 bases). CDR3 length: 13 amino acids. V was shortened by 6 bases and J by 5 bases, with 14 bases between the two germline ends. Germline CDR1 and CDR2: MRHNA and SNTAGT. The CDR3 loop reads CASSTRGGNEQYF. The CDR3 region has the DNA TGTGCCAGCAGCACCAGGGGAGGGAACGAGCAGTACTTC.

This clonotype was observed at least ten times. V and J are TRBV5-1 and TRBJ2-3; 9 nucleotides line up with TRBD2. V was pared by 0 bases and J by 0 bases, with 2 bases of the junction left unmatched. The CDR3 loop spans 16 amino acids. Germline CDR1 is SGHRS and CDR2 is YFSETQ. The CDR3 loop is CASSLGLAESTDTQYF. The CDR3 DNA sequence: TGCGCCAGCAGCTTGGGACTAGCGGAGAGCACAGATACGCAGTATTTT.

This clonotype was observed once. This chain joins TRBV20-1 and TRBJ1-3; D possibly corresponds to TRBD1 (5 bases). Trimming took 5 bases from V and 2 from J, leaving 10 bases between them. CDR1 is DFQATT, CDR2 SNEGSKA, per germline (reference sequence). The CDR3 is 13 residues long. CDR3 sequence reads: CSAPDSAGNTIYF. CDR3 in DNA: TGCAGTGCTCCCGACAGTGCTGGAAACACCATATATTTT.

This clonotype was seen more than once but under ten times. V usage is TRBV5-1 and J usage is TRBJ1-2; D might be TRBD1 (6 bases). Per germline, CDR1 SGHRS and CDR2 YFSETQ. V was shortened by 4 bases and J by 6 bases, with 13 bases between the two germline ends. The CDR3 contains 13 residues. CDR3 sequence (DNA): TGCGCCAGCAGCAGGGGGGAACTGAATGGCTACACCTTC. Protein product: CASSRGELNGYTF.

This clonotype was observed a handful of times. The V call is TRBV30, the J call TRBJ2-1; no definite D call. CDR1 is GTSNPN, CDR2 SVGIG, per germline (reference sequence). V was clipped by 3 bases and J by 2 bases, with 5 bases between them. This CDR3 has 12 amino acids. The CDR3 sequence is CAWSLAYNEQFF. The CDR3 DNA sequence: TGTGCCTGGAGCCTTGCCTACAATGAGCAGTTCTTC.

The V and J genes are TRBV10-3 and TRBJ2-7; maybe TRBD1 (5 bases). Germline V CDR1 and CDR2: ENHRY, SYGVKD. The CDR3 is 13 residues long. V was cut by 4 bases and J by 3 bases, with 10 bases left in between. The CDR3 is CAISVGRDYEQYF. CDR3 bases: TGTGCCATCAGTGTCGGCAGGGACTACGAGCAGTACTTC.

This clonotype was seen only a few times. This rearrangement joins TRBV7-3 to TRBJ2-6, with D tentatively TRBD1 or TRBD2 (6 bases each). The length of the CDR3 is 16 residues. CDR1 and CDR2 from the germline V gene are SGHTA and FQGTGA. V lost 5 bases and J 4 bases, leaving 15 bases between the germline ends. The CDR3 sequence: CASSPLGGSGANVLTF. The CDR3 DNA is TGTGCCAGCAGCCCCCTGGGGGGCTCCGGGGCCAACGTCCTGACTTTC.

This rearrangement joins TRBV20-1 to TRBJ1-1; D ambiguous. Per germline, CDR1 DFQATT and CDR2 SNEGSKA (reference sequence). CDR3 size: 13 residues. V lost 3 bases to trimming and J lost 6 bases, with 14 bases between them. In DNA, the CDR3 is TGCAGTGCTAGTTTAAGGGTCAGCGCTGAAGCTTTCTTT. It codes for CSASLRVSAEAFF.

The table lists this clonotype with many counts. V and J are TRBV7-2 and TRBJ2-3, with 8 bases fitting TRBD1. Germline trimming cut 1 base from V and 5 bases from J; bases unmatched to any gene: 5. This CDR3 has 15 amino acids. CDR1 is SGHTA, CDR2 FQGNSA, per germline. The CDR3 region is CASSLGQGAVDTQYF. The CDR3, as DNA: TGTGCCAGCAGCTTAGGGCAGGGGGCCGTAGATACGCAGTATTTT.

The table lists this clonotype with a few counts. The chain combines TRBV4-2 with TRBJ2-5, with D uncertain. From germline, CDR1 is LGHNA and CDR2 YNFKEQ. With 0 bases removed from V and 4 bases from J, the gap between germline ends came to 6 bases. The CDR3 runs 13 residues. CDR3 DNA: TGTGCCAGCAGCCAAGACTATGGAGAGACCCAGTACTTC. Protein sequence: CASSQDYGETQYF.

The chain has TRBV7-9 and TRBJ2-7; TRBD2 matches 8 bases. The germline V gene has CDR1 SEHNR and CDR2 FQNEAQ (reference sequence). With 10 bases clipped from V and 2 bases from J, the junction kept 7 bases outside the gene matches. The length of the CDR3 is 13 residues. CDR3 DNA: TGTGCCATTAATCCGGGAGGGCCCTACGAGCAGTACTTC. It translates to CAINPGGPYEQYF.

This chain connects TRBV5-1 to TRBJ2-1, with a weak D call TRBD1 (6 bases). CDR1 is SGHRS, CDR2 YFSETQ, per germline. The CDR3 loop spans 16 amino acids. The ends were cut back, 4 bases at V and 8 bases at J, with 22 bases in the middle. CDR3 residues: CASSAGSLQGWDEQFF. In DNA form, the CDR3 reads TGCGCCAGCAGCGCGGGTAGCTTGCAGGGGTGGGATGAGCAGTTCTTC.

The chain uses TRBV5-1 and TRBJ2-1; 7 nucleotides agree with TRBD1. This CDR3 comprises 19 residues. Germline assignment: CDR1 SGHRS and CDR2 YFSETQ. The ends lost 4 bases at V and 1 base at J; junction bases unmatched: 17. In DNA form, the CDR3 reads TGCGCCAGCAGCGAGGCTTACAGGGGCCGTTTGGGATCCTACAATGAGCAGTTCTTC. Translating it yields CASSEAYRGRLGSYNEQFF.

The rearrangement links TRBV7-9 to TRBJ1-6; 7 bases match TRBD1. CDR1 and CDR2 from the germline V gene are SEHNR and FQNEAQ (reference sequence). The CDR3 is made up of 15 amino acids. V lost 0 bases to trimming and J lost 10 bases; unmatched junction nucleotides: 6. The CDR3 loop is CASSLAEGGRSPLHF. The CDR3 DNA follows: TGTGCCAGCAGCTTAGCGGAAGGGGGCCGGTCACCCCTCCACTTT.

In its sample, this clonotype was seen a few times. V gene TRBV12-3 or TRBV12-4 combines with J gene TRBJ2-3, with a possible D match to TRBD1 (6 bases). V dropped 3 bases and J dropped 5 bases, with 33 bases sitting between them. The CDR3 is 21 amino acids. For the CDR3, the DNA is TGTGCCAGCAGTTTTATCGTGTGGGAGCGGACAGTCAGAGGGCAAGGAGATACGCAGTATTTT. Its translation: CASSFIVWERTVRGQGDTQYF.

This clonotype was recorded at least ten times. V and J are TRBV18 and TRBJ2-1; 10 nucleotides align to TRBD2. There are 17 residues in the CDR3. V lost 2 bases and J lost 2; bases outside the gene matches: 6. From germline, CDR1 is KGHSH and CDR2 LQKENI. The CDR3 region is CASSPIEAGGPYNEQFF. CDR3 nucleotide sequence: TGTGCCAGCTCACCAATAGAAGCGGGAGGGCCCTACAATGAGCAGTTCTTC.

Ten or more counts support this clonotype. The CDR3 region is CASSLSGANEQFF. DNA of the CDR3: TGTGCCAGCAGCTTAAGTGGAGCCAATGAGCAGTTCTTC. The chain combines TRBV7-3 with TRBJ2-1; unclear D gene. The CDR3 has 13 residues. Germline V gene data show CDR1 as SGHTA and CDR2 as FQGTGA. Trimming took off 1 base at V and 6 bases at J, with 7 bases between the two ends.

The chain carries TRBV9 and TRBJ1-1; TRBD1 matches 7 bases. V dropped 4 bases and J dropped 7; count of bases not matched to a gene: 7. Germline V gene lookup returns CDR1 SGDLS and CDR2 YYNGEE. The CDR3 has 13 residues. The DNA of the CDR3 is TGTGCCAGCAGCCCCTGGACAGGTCGTGAAGCTTTCTTT. Translating it yields CASSPWTGREAFF.

The CDR3 coding sequence is TGTGCCAGCAGCAGAGCGGGACTAGCCTCCCGTTACGAGCAGTACTTC. Its translation: CASSRAGLASRYEQYF. The V and J genes are TRBV11-2 and TRBJ2-7, with TRBD2 identical over 9 bases. V shed 5 bases and J 4 bases; nucleotides not matched to a gene: 12. The CDR3 runs 16 residues. CDR1 and CDR2 (germline): SGHAT, FQNNGV.

This rearrangement joins TRBV18 to TRBJ1-5, with a possible D match to TRBD1 (5 bases). CDR1 and CDR2 from the germline V gene are KGHSH and LQKENI. The CDR3 has 14 amino acids. V gave up 2 bases and J gave up 7 bases, with 12 bases separating them. CDR3 residues: CASSPGGSGQPQHF. The CDR3 nucleotides read TGTGCCAGCTCACCAGGGGGGTCAGGGCAGCCCCAGCATTTT.

The chain couples TRBV2 to TRBJ2-2, with D possibly matching TRBD1 (6 bases). Trimming pared 6 bases from V and 2 bases from J, leaving 13 bases between. Germline V gene data show CDR1 as SNHLY and CDR2 as FYNNEI. This CDR3 is 15 amino acids long. CDR3 nucleotides: TGTGCCAGCAGGGTATCGGGACACAACACCGGGGAGCTGTTTTTT. This encodes CASRVSGHNTGELFF. Complete variable domain (other parts from reference TRBV2 and TRBJ2-2): EPEVTQTPSHQVTQMGQEVILRCVPISNHLYFYWYRQILGQKVEFLVSFYNNEISEKSEIFDDQFSVERPDGSNFTLKIRSTKLEDSAMYFCASRVSGHNTGELFFGEGSRLTVL.

J is TRBJ1-1 and V is TRBV13, with D possibly being TRBD1 (5 bases). Deletions cut 0 bases from V and 9 bases from J, with 14 bases between. CDR3 length equals 14 residues. Germline CDR1 reads PRHDT; CDR2 reads FYEKMQ (reference sequence). Here the CDR3 reads CASSLGGGRVKAFF. Written as DNA, the CDR3 is TGTGCCAGCAGCTTAGGCGGGGGGAGAGTGAAAGCTTTCTTT.

The chain combines TRBV24-1 with TRBJ2-4, with D possibly matching TRBD2 (5 bases). This CDR3 is built from 14 residues. V gave up 3 bases and J gave up 11 bases, with 16 bases separating them. Looked up from germline, CDR1 is KGHDR and CDR2 is SFDVKD. As DNA, the CDR3 is TGTGCCACCAGTGATCCTGGACTTCCTGGGCTTCAGTACTTC. Translated: CATSDPGLPGLQYF.